This TCR beta chain came from a study of blood T cell repertoires in COVID-19. For the study at large: There were acute and convalescent COVID-19 samples, and they came from the United States, Italy and Spain. PBMCs, B-cell-depleted T cells, or T cells were the source of the cDNA or gDNA that made up the material.

Repertoires were generated with immunoSEQ multiplex PCR, while TCRdb's copy carries only in-frame clones and drops some. The sample includes roughly 140,000 clones, more than 70% of them seen just once. The clonotype comes from a man aged 60-69 years with active or convalescent COVID-19. The material sequenced was peripheral blood.

The CDR3 DNA is TGTGCCAGCAGACATCGGACAGGTTACGAGCAGTACTTC. It specifies CASRHRTGYEQYF. The rearrangement uses TRBV28 and TRBJ2-7; TRBD1 agrees at 7 bases. The V segment lost 6 bases and the J segment 4 bases; nucleotides outside the gene matches: 6. CDR3 length: 13 residues. Germline CDR1 reads MDHEN; CDR2 reads SYDVKM.